The rows below give T cell receptor beta chains drawn from one sample of a study of cytomegalovirus exposure and HLA in healthy donors. TCRdb's copy holds only in-frame clones and misses some; the assay was immunoSEQ multiplex PCR. The repertoire consists of 110,000 to 150,000 clones, with nearly 80% occurring once and the leading ten covering about 1.8%. The specimen sequenced was PBMCs. The receptors originated from a woman in her twenties or thirties in good health and CMV-seronegative. Both conserved end residues are trimmed from each CDR3. The D gene is left open where the match is weak.

d_gene,j_gene,v_gene,CDR3aa
NA,TRBJ1-2,TRBV5-5,ASSVTDYYGYT
NA,TRBJ1-6,TRBV27,ASSLRIQGGSPLH
TRBD1,TRBJ1-2,TRBV9,ASSGGTGQGTFYGYT
NA,TRBJ1-3,TRBV11-2,ASSLGGPGNTIY
NA,TRBJ1-1,TRBV7-6,ASSSGGRVEGGAF
NA,TRBJ2-7,TRBV7-2,ASKAGDSYEQY
TRBD2,TRBJ2-2,TRBV7-9,ASSESGLAGAYTGELF
NA,TRBJ1-1,TRBV25-1,ASSGSAGVSTEAF
NA,TRBJ2-5,TRBV18,ASSPPRDRETQY
TRBD2,TRBJ2-7,TRBV10-3,AISGGGGVDEQY
TRBD2,TRBJ2-3,TRBV27,ASSLSSGLAGTDTQY
TRBD2,TRBJ2-7,TRBV28,ASSSSGVKYEQY
TRBD2,TRBJ2-3,TRBV27,ASSSPTGTSGNRGTDTQY
NA,TRBJ1-2,TRBV6-6,ASSYDIRNAVNGYT
NA,TRBJ1-1,TRBV13,ASSLAGQNTEAF
NA,TRBJ2-7,TRBV5-1,ASSGGSTYEQY
TRBD1,TRBJ1-5,TRBV7-8,ASSFPIGQGEAPQH
TRBD2,TRBJ2-7,TRBV7-2,ASSKTSSSSYEQY
NA,TRBJ1-3,TRBV15,ATSRGVGGGNTIY
TRBD1,TRBJ2-4,TRBV7-2,ASSFAGGSSKNIQY
TRBD2,TRBJ2-1,TRBV29-1,SVDRLAGDPNEQF
NA,TRBJ2-5,TRBV7-7,ASSSGGQETQY
TRBD1,TRBJ1-3,TRBV6-6,ASSYSQGASGNTIY
NA,TRBJ2-7,TRBV11-3,ASSLGGGYEQY
NA,TRBJ1-1,TRBV20-1,ISTQEAF
NA,TRBJ1-2,TRBV5-1,ASSEGDNYGYT
NA,TRBJ1-5,TRBV5-6,ASSLEGGVSDQPQH
NA,TRBJ1-1,TRBV19,ASSPLNTEAF
TRBD2,TRBJ2-1,TRBV9,ASSASILRGEYNEQF
TRBD1,TRBJ1-4,TRBV5-1,ASSVLGQGNEKLF
NA,TRBJ1-4,TRBV29-1,SVIGTAGEKLF
NA,TRBJ1-1,TRBV5-4,ASSLARGGTEAF
NA,TRBJ2-3,TRBV19,ASSIAEFSADTQY
TRBD2,TRBJ2-2,TRBV7-2,ASSSQRGGPGELF
NA,TRBJ2-1,TRBV27,ASSFLPPNEQF
NA,TRBJ2-3,TRBV7-7,ASSADSVADTQY
NA,TRBJ2-3,TRBV19,ASSPRAESTDTQY
TRBD1,TRBJ1-1,TRBV7-2,ASSLVGTGRTEAF
NA,TRBJ2-5,TRBV13,ASSPFSGIRSGTQY
NA,TRBJ2-3,TRBV11-3,ASSATYRDTQY
TRBD1,TRBJ1-1,TRBV5-1,ASSLWQGAMNTEAF
TRBD1,TRBJ1-1,TRBV9,ASSFGQGAGTEAF
TRBD1,TRBJ1-5,TRBV19,ASSMGTGTGGNQPQH
TRBD1,TRBJ1-6,TRBV2,ASSTGTGLSPLH
NA,TRBJ2-2,TRBV4-3,ASSPGLTRDTGELF
NA,TRBJ2-7,TRBV18,ASSPYGAGAPHEQY
TRBD1,TRBJ2-2,TRBV6-5,ASSVDRGNTGELF
TRBD1,TRBJ2-7,TRBV29-1,SVETGTYEQY
TRBD2,TRBJ2-1,TRBV25-1,ASSDTSGGSSSYNEQF
TRBD2,TRBJ2-1,TRBV14,ASSQDPAGGSYNEQF
NA,TRBJ1-6,TRBV5-1,ASSEPGSPLH
NA,TRBJ1-1,TRBV5-8,ASGSWTASLSNTEAF
TRBD1,TRBJ1-2,TRBV6-1,ASRDPGQSYGYT
TRBD2,TRBJ2-1,TRBV4-3,ASSQPTSGDKDEQF
TRBD1,TRBJ1-6,TRBV19,ASSTASGQGVSYNSPLH